The next 16 T cell receptor beta chains were all read from a single sample in a study of blood T cell repertoires in COVID-19. Generated by immunoSEQ multiplex PCR, the TCRdb table keeps only in-frame clones and is missing some. This table has about 290,000 clones, under 90% appearing once. Sample: PBMCs or T cells enriched from blood (not recorded which). These receptors came from a woman aged 40-49 years who had recovered from COVID-19.

The V and J genes are TRBV4-1 and TRBJ2-1; possibly TRBD2 for D (7 bases). The CDR3 has 16 residues. V was trimmed by 1 base and J by 3 bases, leaving 13 bases between them. Per the germline V gene, CDR1 is MGHRA and CDR2 is YSYEKL. CDR3 protein: CASSQVGRGRYNEQFF. The CDR3 DNA follows: TGCGCCAGCAGCCAAGTTGGGCGGGGGCGCTACAATGAGCAGTTCTTC.

Worth noting for this clone: At the DNA level, this CDR3 is encoded by other sequences in the same sample as well. The chain joins TRBV30 to TRBJ1-1; 9 nucleotides agree with TRBD1. V was clipped by 1 base and J by 5 bases; unmatched bases: 2. The CDR3 covers 13 residues. Germline CDR1 and CDR2: GTSNPN and SVGIG (reference sequence). In nucleotides, the CDR3 is TGTGCCTGGAGTGCGACAGGGGGGACTGAAGCTTTCTTT. Encoded protein: CAWSATGGTEAFF.

This clone was seen just once. The gene calls are TRBV5-5 and TRBJ1-3; no firm D call. There are 14 residues in the CDR3. Per the germline V gene, CDR1 is SGHKS and CDR2 is YYEKEE (reference sequence). V gave up 4 bases and J gave up 2 bases, with 10 bases separating them. The CDR3 region is CASSPGRAGNTIYF. The CDR3 DNA sequence: TGTGCCAGCAGCCCGGGGAGGGCTGGAAACACCATATATTTT.

The chain is built from TRBV2 and TRBJ2-5; D is unclear. Between the trimmed V and J ends, which lost 6 bases and 2 bases, there was a span of 10 bases. The CDR3 loop spans 13 amino acids. Germline CDR1 and CDR2: SNHLY and FYNNEI. This CDR3 reads CASRGSLQETQYF. CDR3 bases: TGTGCCAGCAGGGGCAGCCTACAAGAGACCCAGTACTTC.

This clone was found once. The J gene is TRBJ2-1, the V gene TRBV7-9; D perhaps matches TRBD2 (6 bases). From germline, CDR1 is SEHNR and CDR2 FQNEAQ (reference sequence). Trimming removed 2 bases from V and 5 bases from J, with 19 bases in between. CDR3 size: 17 residues. The CDR3 here is CASSLRFGGKWNNEQFF. The CDR3 region has the DNA TGTGCCAGCAGCTTAAGATTTGGCGGGAAGTGGAACAATGAGCAGTTCTTC.

The chain carries TRBV15 and TRBJ1-3; no clear D. V was trimmed by 0 bases and J by 4 bases, leaving 4 bases between them. The length of the CDR3 is 13 residues. The germline V gene encodes CDR1 LNHNV and CDR2 YYDKDF (reference sequence). In DNA form, the CDR3 reads TGTGCCACCAGCAGAGATGAGGGAAACACCATATATTTT. Its protein product is CATSRDEGNTIYF.

The CDR3 is CAWSTGNNSPLHF. The CDR3 DNA is TGTGCCTGGAGCACAGGGAACAATTCACCCCTCCACTTT. The chain is built from TRBV30 and TRBJ1-6; D possibly corresponds to TRBD1 (6 bases). V lost 3 bases to trimming and J lost 7 bases, with 10 bases between them. The CDR3 covers 13 residues. Looked up from germline, CDR1 is GTSNPN and CDR2 is SVGIG (reference sequence).

This clone has just a few counts. The chain is built from TRBV9 and TRBJ1-1, with 10 positions matching TRBD1. CDR1 SGDLS and CDR2 YYNGEE come from the germline V gene. V gave up 0 bases and J gave up 3 bases; unmatched junction bases: 5. The length of the CDR3 is 16 residues. CDR3 nucleotide sequence: TGTGCCAGCAGCGTAGGCGGGGGACAGGGGTACACTGAAGCTTTCTTT. Residues: CASSVGGGQGYTEAFF.

V is TRBV19 and J is TRBJ1-4; 7 positions match TRBD1. This CDR3 is 17 amino acids long. Germline CDR1 LNHDA, CDR2 SQIVND (reference sequence). Trimming cost V 6 bases and J 0 bases; bases outside gene matches: 10. The CDR3 DNA sequence: TGTGCCAGTAGACGGACAGGATCTATTGCAACTAATGAAAAACTGTTTTTT. Translated: CASRRTGSIATNEKLFF.

This chain uses TRBV18 with TRBJ2-7; 14 bases fit TRBD2. V dropped 3 bases and J dropped 4; count of bases not matched to a gene: 8. Germline lookup yields CDR1 KGHSH and CDR2 LQKENI. The CDR3 has 17 residues. The CDR3 loop reads CASSPGTSGRVVYEQYF. CDR3 coding DNA: TGTGCCAGCTCACCCGGGACTAGCGGGAGAGTAGTTTACGAGCAGTACTTC.

DNA for the CDR3: TGTGCCAGCAGGACCGGACAGGCAGATACGCAGTATTTT. It is translated as CASRTGQADTQYF. The chain combines TRBV2 with TRBJ2-3; 7 bases are shared with TRBD1. V lost 6 bases and J lost 4; bases outside the gene matches: 4. The germline V gene encodes CDR1 SNHLY and CDR2 FYNNEI. The CDR3 has 13 residues.

The chain couples TRBV7-9 to TRBJ2-5; 12 nucleotides match TRBD2. Germline assignment: CDR1 SEHNR and CDR2 FQNEAQ (reference sequence). The CDR3 sequence is 18 residues long. The V and J ends lost 3 bases and 2 bases, in that order; junction bases with no gene match: 10. CDR3: CASSFNSLAGGNQETQYF. In DNA, the CDR3 is TGTGCCAGCAGCTTCAACAGCCTAGCGGGGGGGAATCAAGAGACCCAGTACTTC.

The gene calls are TRBV21-1 and TRBJ2-6; TRBD2 is the table's D call and was not checked against the DNA. TRBV21-1 is recorded as a pseudogene. CDR3 size: 19 residues. CDR3: CASSRYGGAENSGANVLTF. The CDR3 DNA is TGTGCCAGCAGCCGGTACGGCGGGGCGGAAAACTCTGGGGCCAACGTCCTGACTTTC.

Written as DNA, the CDR3 is TGCGCCAGCAGCCCGGGGGAGGCGGGGTGGACACCCCTCCACTTT. Residues: CASSPGEAGWTPLHF. The J gene is TRBJ1-6, the V gene TRBV5-1, with TRBD1 as a possible D gene (5 bases). Trimming cost V 4 bases and J 11 bases, with 19 bases left between them. CDR1 is SGHRS, CDR2 YFSETQ, per germline. This CDR3 is built from 15 residues.

This chain uses TRBV11-2 with TRBJ2-3; 8 positions agree with TRBD2. The CDR3 is 15 residues long. J lost 3 bases, V lost 1 base, and 3 bases had no gene match. Germline V lookup: CDR1 SGHAT, CDR2 FQNNGV. DNA for the CDR3: TGTGCCAGCAGCTTAGTAGCGGGGAGGACAGATACGCAGTATTTT. Its protein is CASSLVAGRTDTQYF.

This sequence joins TRBV18 and TRBJ2-7; tentative D call: TRBD2 (7 bases). Looked up from germline, CDR1 is KGHSH and CDR2 is LQKENI. Between the trimmed V and J ends, which lost 3 bases and 1 base, there was a span of 16 bases. The CDR3 is 16 amino acids. The CDR3 here is CASSPRLAGASYEQYF. The CDR3 DNA is TGTGCCAGCTCACCCCGCCTGGCGGGGGCTTCCTACGAGCAGTACTTC.